The next 23 T cell receptor beta chains were all read from a single sample in a study of T and B cells in COVID-19 patients (dated by TCRdb to about 2020). Instrument on record: Illumina MiSeq. Multiplex PCR with BIOMED2 TRB-A/B primer pools was used to amplify the TRB rearrangements. The public reads were run again by TCRdb, first through fastp at Q25 and then through MiXCR, and only productive beta chains were kept. Each CDR3 protein gets just one entry, which takes the most common genes and DNA from the rows behind it. Within this sample are 6,000 or so distinct CDR3 sequences, with 25% to 30% of them counted one time only. Nearly 20% of the sample comes from the top ten. TRB repertoires were amplified using about 220-550 ng of genomic DNA isolated from blood. Sequencing was carried out using blood. The receptors were sampled from a human donor with active COVID-19.

This clonotype was counted a few times. The V gene is TRBV11-2, the J gene TRBJ2-7; no clear D. This CDR3 is 14 amino acids long. Trimming removed 1 base at V and 3 bases at J, with 10 bases between. In germline, CDR1 is SGHAT, CDR2 FQNNGV. CDR3 DNA sequence: TGTGCCAGCAGCTTAGGTTCGTTGGGCTACGAGCAGTACTTC. Translating gives CASSLGSLGYEQYF.

This clonotype was counted only a few times. The CDR3 bases are TGTGCCAGCAGTGAGGGAAACAGGGGGGGGAGTGAAAAACTGTTTTTT. It specifies CASSEGNRGGSEKLFF. The chain uses TRBV6-5 and TRBJ1-4; TRBD1 matches 8 bases. J lost 7 bases, V lost 5 bases, and 12 bases had no gene match. Germline lookup yields CDR1 MNHEY and CDR2 SVGAGI. The CDR3 totals 16 residues.

J is TRBJ1-1 and V is TRBV5-6, with D perhaps TRBD1 (6 bases). Trimming cost V 2 bases and J 0 bases, with 8 bases left between them. The CDR3 spans 14 residues. Germline-derived CDR1 and CDR2 are SGHDT and YYEEEE. The CDR3 region has the DNA TGTGCCAGCAGCTTAGGACAGATGAACACTGAAGCTTTCTTT. Amino acid sequence: CASSLGQMNTEAFF.

The chain links TRBV15 to TRBJ1-1; D is unresolved. CDR3 length equals 12 residues. Germline V gene data show CDR1 as LNHNV and CDR2 as YYDKDF (reference sequence). The V end was cut by 2 bases, the J end by 3 bases, with 4 bases between. CDR3 coding DNA: TGTGCCACCAGCAGACCCGACACTGAAGCTTTCTTT. Protein sequence: CATSRPDTEAFF.

There are many counts of this clonotype. The chain links TRBV12-3 or TRBV12-4 to TRBJ2-3; the D gene is possibly TRBD1 (6 bases). V lost 7 bases and J 5 bases, leaving 10 bases between the germline ends. The CDR3 length is 12 residues. This CDR3 reads CASTSQGDTQYF. The DNA for the CDR3 is TGTGCCAGCACGTCACAGGGAGATACGCAGTATTTT.

This clonotype was seen a handful of times. The genes are TRBV20-1 and TRBJ2-1, with D unresolved. Germline loops: CDR1 DFQATT, CDR2 SNEGSKA (reference sequence). The CDR3 has 13 residues. V lost 4 bases to trimming and J lost 5 bases, with 12 bases between them. CDR3 protein: CSATCPPHNEQFF. CDR3 DNA: TGCAGTGCTACATGTCCGCCTCACAATGAGCAGTTCTTC.

The chain joins TRBV19 to TRBJ2-6; 9 bases align to TRBD2. Germline-derived CDR1 and CDR2 are LNHDA and SQIVND (reference sequence). J was trimmed by 4 bases and V by 11 bases; bases with no gene match: 12. The CDR3 covers 16 residues. The CDR3 DNA reads TGTGCCGTAGGGGGCGCAGGGACTAGCGGGGCCAACGTCCTGACTTTC. Amino acids: CAVGGAGTSGANVLTF.

The chain is built from TRBV5-1 and TRBJ1-1; 10 bases fit TRBD1. The CDR3 is 14 amino acids. V trimming: 6 bases; J trimming: 3 bases; junction bases outside the gene matches: 5. In germline, CDR1 is SGHRS, CDR2 YFSETQ. The CDR3 sequence: CASTRQGADTEAFF. The CDR3 DNA is TGCGCCAGCACCCGACAGGGGGCGGACACTGAAGCTTTCTTT.

This clonotype is categorized as medium-sized. V is TRBV27 and J is TRBJ2-2; D gene uncertain. Per germline, CDR1 MNHEY and CDR2 SMNVEV (reference sequence). V dropped 5 bases and J dropped 5 bases, with 15 bases sitting between them. The CDR3 consists of 15 residues. DNA of the CDR3: TGTGCCAGCAGTCCCCGGGTCGCGCCGACCGGGGAGCTGTTTTTT. Its translation is CASSPRVAPTGELFF.

In this sample, this clonotype turned up once. The chain recombines TRBV30 with TRBJ2-3, with 11 bases fitting TRBD2. The germline gives CDR1 GTSNPN, CDR2 SVGIG (reference sequence). This CDR3 spans 15 amino acids. V shed 1 base and J 2 bases; nucleotides not matched to a gene: 2. The CDR3: CAWSGTSGSTDTQYF. The CDR3 region has the DNA TGTGCCTGGAGTGGGACTAGCGGGTCCACAGATACGCAGTATTTT.

This clonotype came up a few times. The chain uses TRBV6-5 and TRBJ1-5; D is perhaps TRBD1 (6 bases). The CDR3 sequence is 13 residues long. V lost 2 bases, J lost 4 bases, and 6 bases lay in between. Germline values: CDR1 MNHEY, CDR2 SVGAGI. This CDR3 is CASSYQGNQPQHF. As DNA, the CDR3 is TGTGCCAGCAGTTACCAGGGGAATCAGCCCCAGCATTTT.

There are many counts of this clonotype. The V gene is TRBV24-1, the J gene TRBJ2-1; 9 positions match TRBD2. The CDR3 loop spans 16 amino acids. The germline gives CDR1 KGHDR, CDR2 SFDVKD. J was trimmed by 7 bases and V by 5 bases; bases with no gene match: 11. In DNA form, the CDR3 reads TGTGCCACCAGTGTGGGACTAGCTCAGAGGGGGAATGAGCAGTTCTTC. It encodes CATSVGLAQRGNEQFF.

This clonotype showed up just a few times. The chain uses TRBV6-1 and TRBJ2-3; 8 bases line up with TRBD2. Looked up from germline, CDR1 is MNHNS and CDR2 is SASEGT. The J segment lost 2 bases and the V segment lost 8 bases, leaving 6 bases of the junction unmatched. The CDR3 contains 14 residues. This CDR3 reads CASFYSGNTDTQYF. The CDR3 nucleotides read TGTGCCAGCTTTTATAGCGGGAACACAGATACGCAGTATTTT.

The chain carries TRBV4-3 and TRBJ2-2; no clear D. Germline V CDR1 and CDR2: LGHNA, YSLEER. The CDR3 sequence is 16 residues long. Trimming removed 0 bases from V and 0 bases from J, with 8 bases in between. The CDR3: CASSQDSFSNTGELFF. The CDR3 nucleotides read TGCGCCAGCAGCCAAGATTCCTTTTCGAACACCGGGGAGCTGTTTTTT.

The J gene is TRBJ2-1, the V gene TRBV20-1, with 8 bases lining up with TRBD1. This CDR3 has 14 amino acids. Germline V gene lookup returns CDR1 DFQATT and CDR2 SNEGSKA (reference sequence). V was pared by 5 bases and J by 0 bases, with 3 bases of the junction left unmatched. CDR3 loop: CSAPTGGSYNEQFF. In DNA form, the CDR3 reads TGCAGTGCTCCTACAGGGGGCTCCTACAATGAGCAGTTCTTC.

This rearrangement joins TRBV19 to TRBJ2-1, with 9 bases lining up with TRBD2. Unmatched junction bases numbered 11, after V lost 4 bases and J lost 4 bases. The germline V gene has CDR1 LNHDA and CDR2 SQIVND (reference sequence). This CDR3 region has 17 residues. Here the CDR3 reads CASSTRDGLAGYNEQFF. The DNA of the CDR3 is TGTGCCAGTAGTACGCGGGACGGGCTAGCGGGGTACAATGAGCAGTTCTTC.

This clonotype counts as medium-sized. The chain is built from TRBV19 and TRBJ1-5, with TRBD1 identical over 7 bases. After removal of 5 bases from V and 5 bases from J, the junction contained 12 bases not matched to a gene. The germline CDR1 and CDR2 sequences are LNHDA and SQIVND (reference sequence). The CDR3 loop spans 16 amino acids. CDR3 in amino acids: CASSPSRDSGYQPQHF. CDR3 coding DNA: TGTGCCAGTAGTCCCTCCCGGGACAGTGGATATCAGCCCCAGCATTTT.

This clonotype was seen repeatedly, ten times or more. V and J are TRBV6-5 and TRBJ2-7; weak D call: TRBD1 (6 bases). CDR3 length: 16 residues. Trimming took 6 bases from V and 0 from J, leaving 18 bases between them. CDR1 is MNHEY and CDR2 is SVGAGI in the germline V gene. For the CDR3, the DNA is TGTGCCAGCAGCCGCACAGGGCGTACCTCCTCCTACGAGCAGTACTTC. Translated, it gives CASSRTGRTSSYEQYF.

This clonotype was observed a handful of times. The chain joins TRBV6-1 to TRBJ2-7; D gene uncertain. The CDR3 runs 16 residues. Germline assignment: CDR1 MNHNS and CDR2 SASEGT. The ends were cut back, 7 bases at V and 3 bases at J, with 22 bases in the middle. CDR3 DNA: TGTGCCAGCACCAAGGACCTCCGCGGCTATGTCTACGAGCAGTACTTC. Translated: CASTKDLRGYVYEQYF.

This clonotype is medium-sized by share. The chain joins TRBV5-4 to TRBJ2-2; tentative D call: TRBD1 (6 bases). V lost 4 bases and J 4 bases, leaving 17 bases between the germline ends. The CDR3 is made up of 16 amino acids. The germline V gene has CDR1 SGHNT and CDR2 YYREEE (reference sequence). The CDR3 coding sequence is TGTGCCAGCAGCGGGGGCCGGGCCTCTAGCACCGGGGAGCTGTTTTTT. Its translation is CASSGGRASSTGELFF.

This clonotype was detected only a few times. The chain combines TRBV11-2 with TRBJ2-1; no reliable D call. The germline V gene has CDR1 SGHAT and CDR2 FQNNGV. Trimming shortened V by 3 bases and J by 5 bases, and 8 bases separated the two germline ends. There are 13 residues in the CDR3. The CDR3 DNA sequence: TGTGCCAGCAGCTTCGGTCAAAACAATGAGCAGTTCTTC. Protein sequence: CASSFGQNNEQFF. The full variable domain, with the rest looked up from reference TRBV11-2 and TRBJ2-1, is EAGVAQSPRYKIIEKRQSVAFWCNPISGHATLYWYQQILGQGPKLLIQFQNNGVVDDSQLPKDRFSAERLKGVDSTLKIQPAKLEDSAVYLCASSFGQNNEQFFGPGTRLTVL.

The chain is built from TRBV10-3 and TRBJ2-2, with TRBD1 as a possible D gene (5 bases). V shed 3 bases and J shed 5 bases, with 13 bases lying between them. Germline V gives CDR1 ENHRY, CDR2 SYGVKD. The CDR3 has 15 residues. The CDR3 sequence: CAISEQAPGTGELFF. CDR3 sequence (DNA): TGTGCCATCAGTGAACAGGCCCCCGGGACCGGGGAGCTGTTTTTT.

Within the sample, this clonotype is medium-sized. The rearrangement links TRBV30 to TRBJ2-3; tentatively, D is TRBD2 (5 bases). Trimming stripped 4 bases from V and 2 bases from J, with 10 bases between. Germline V CDR1 and CDR2: GTSNPN, SVGIG (reference sequence). The CDR3 sequence is 13 residues long. The CDR3: CAWTRGVTDTQYF. CDR3 in DNA: TGTGCCTGGACTCGGGGTGTCACAGATACGCAGTATTTT.